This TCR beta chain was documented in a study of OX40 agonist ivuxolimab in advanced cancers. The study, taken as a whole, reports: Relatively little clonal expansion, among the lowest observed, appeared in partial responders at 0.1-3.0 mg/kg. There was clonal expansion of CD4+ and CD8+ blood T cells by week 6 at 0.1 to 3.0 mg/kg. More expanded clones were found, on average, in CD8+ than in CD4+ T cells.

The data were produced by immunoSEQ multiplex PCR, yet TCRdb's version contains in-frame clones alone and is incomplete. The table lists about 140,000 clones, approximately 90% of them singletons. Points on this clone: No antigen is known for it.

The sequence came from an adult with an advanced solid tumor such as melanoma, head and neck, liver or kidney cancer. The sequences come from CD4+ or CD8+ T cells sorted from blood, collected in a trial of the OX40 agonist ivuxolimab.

The CDR3 DNA sequence: TGTGCCAGCTCACCATTGGGAAATGAAAAACTGTTTTTT. It specifies CASSPLGNEKLFF. The rearrangement joins TRBV18 to TRBJ1-4; D is undetermined. Germline V CDR1 and CDR2: KGHSH, LQKENI. Trimming shortened V by 2 bases and J by 5 bases, and 6 bases separated the two germline ends. The CDR3 consists of 13 residues.